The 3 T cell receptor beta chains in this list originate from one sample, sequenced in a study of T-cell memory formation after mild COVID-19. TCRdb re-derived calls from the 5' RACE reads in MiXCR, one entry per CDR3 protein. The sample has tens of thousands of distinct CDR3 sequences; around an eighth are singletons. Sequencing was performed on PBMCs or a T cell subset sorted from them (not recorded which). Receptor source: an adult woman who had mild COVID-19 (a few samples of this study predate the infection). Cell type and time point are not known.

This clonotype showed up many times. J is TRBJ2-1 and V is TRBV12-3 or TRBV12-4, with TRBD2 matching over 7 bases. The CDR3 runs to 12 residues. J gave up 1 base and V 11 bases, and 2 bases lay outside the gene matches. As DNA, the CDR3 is TGTGCCGCGGGGGAATCCTACAATGAGCAGTTCTTC. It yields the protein CAAGESYNEQFF.

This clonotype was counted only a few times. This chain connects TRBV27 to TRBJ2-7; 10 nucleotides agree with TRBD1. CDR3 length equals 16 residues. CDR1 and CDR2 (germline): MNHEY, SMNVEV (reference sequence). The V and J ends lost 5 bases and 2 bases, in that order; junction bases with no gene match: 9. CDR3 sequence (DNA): TGTGCCAGCAGTCCGCCCGGACAGGGGGGACCCTACGAGCAGTACTTC. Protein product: CASSPPGQGGPYEQYF.

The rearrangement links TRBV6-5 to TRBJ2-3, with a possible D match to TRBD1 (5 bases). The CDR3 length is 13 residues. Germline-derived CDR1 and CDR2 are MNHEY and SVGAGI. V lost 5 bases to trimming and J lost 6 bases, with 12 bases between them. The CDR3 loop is CASSQAGFDTQYF. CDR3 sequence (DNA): TGTGCCAGCAGTCAGGCAGGGTTCGATACGCAGTATTTT.